The 17 T cell receptor beta chains in this list originate from one sample, sequenced in a study of shared clonotypes between healthy human individuals. The table came from immunoSEQ multiplex PCR; TCRdb's copy has only in-frame clones and leaves some out. The table records approximately 500,000 clones, 96% of them present only once. The sequencing sample was made of naive CD4+ T cells sorted from blood. Subset here: CD45RA+ positively selected. The receptors come from a woman aged 25 to 39 in good health.

This rearrangement joins TRBV18 to TRBJ2-7; 7 nucleotides agree with TRBD1. V was clipped by 4 bases and J by 5 bases; unmatched bases: 14. The CDR3 has 16 amino acids. The germline CDR1 and CDR2 sequences are KGHSH and LQKENI. The CDR3 DNA sequence: TGTGCCAGCTCACTAGGGACAGCGCCAGGAGGTAACGAGCAGTACTTC. As protein: CASSLGTAPGGNEQYF.

V usage is TRBV27 and J usage is TRBJ2-2; D not certain. The CDR3 contains 14 residues. V lost 4 bases and J lost 4, with 10 bases in between. Per the germline V gene, CDR1 is MNHEY and CDR2 is SMNVEV (reference sequence). The CDR3 sequence is CASSSRAPTGELFF. The CDR3 nucleotides are TGTGCCAGCAGTTCCCGCGCCCCCACCGGGGAGCTGTTTTTT.

V and J are TRBV5-1 and TRBJ2-4; 10 bases are shared with TRBD2. V lost 4 bases, J lost 3 bases, and 7 bases stayed unmatched. The CDR3 spans 16 residues. Germline CDR1 and CDR2: SGHRS and YFSETQ. The CDR3 DNA follows: TGCGCCAGCAGCGTCCGACCTAGCGGGGGCAAAAACATTCAGTACTTC. Protein sequence: CASSVRPSGGKNIQYF.

About this clone: The sample holds other DNA sequences that translate to the same CDR3. This chain links TRBV28 with TRBJ2-7; TRBD2 matches at 7 bases. Trimming took 7 bases from V and 7 from J; bases not matched to a gene: 10. Germline loops: CDR1 MDHEN, CDR2 SYDVKM. The CDR3 covers 13 residues. CDR3 DNA sequence: TGTGCCAGCACCTTAGCGGGTGAGGGAGAGCAGTACTTC. Encoded protein: CASTLAGEGEQYF.

This sequence joins TRBV5-4 and TRBJ1-2; 10 bases match TRBD1. J gave up 6 bases and V 0 bases, and 8 bases lay outside the gene matches. CDR1 and CDR2 (germline): SGHNT, YYREEE (reference sequence). This CDR3 region has 16 residues. Written as DNA, the CDR3 is TGTGCCAGCAGCTTGGAGGGACAGGGGAAGTGGAATGGCTACACCTTC. This encodes CASSLEGQGKWNGYTF.

The chain is built from TRBV29-1 and TRBJ2-1; TRBD2 matches 16 bases. Germline values: CDR1 SQVTM, CDR2 ANQGSEA. This CDR3 is 18 amino acids long. Losses at the gene ends were 0 bases for V and 7 bases for J; bases not matched to a gene: 9. The chain's CDR3 is CSVEDPPGTSGRGNEQFF. CDR3 nucleotides: TGCAGCGTTGAAGATCCACCAGGGACTAGCGGGAGGGGGAATGAGCAGTTCTTC.

The chain is built from TRBV9 and TRBJ2-3; 10 nucleotides align to TRBD2. Germline trimming cut 3 bases from V and 3 bases from J; bases unmatched to any gene: 10. Per the germline V gene, CDR1 is SGDLS and CDR2 is YYNGEE. The CDR3 has 17 amino acids. The chain's CDR3 is CASSAYKREGPTDTQYF. CDR3 bases: TGTGCCAGCAGCGCCTACAAGCGGGAGGGCCCTACAGATACGCAGTATTTT.

The V and J genes are TRBV9 and TRBJ2-2; 16 nucleotides align to TRBD2. The CDR3 has 20 amino acids. Losses at the gene ends were 4 bases for V and 3 bases for J; bases not matched to a gene: 12. CDR1 and CDR2 (germline): SGDLS, YYNGEE. For the CDR3, the DNA is TGTGCCAGCAGCCTTACCAGGGGGACTAGCGGGAGGGCCGACACCGGGGAGCTGTTTTTT. Its protein is CASSLTRGTSGRADTGELFF.

This chain's CDR3 is CASSLRLAGNEQFF. DNA of the CDR3: TGTGCCAGCAGCTTAAGACTAGCGGGCAATGAGCAGTTCTTC. J is TRBJ2-1 and V is TRBV7-3; 10 bases agree with TRBD2. Germline values: CDR1 SGHTA, CDR2 FQGTGA. V lost 1 base, J lost 6 bases, and 0 bases stayed unmatched. This CDR3 has 14 amino acids.

The rearrangement uses TRBV28 and TRBJ2-2; D is unclear. The CDR3 covers 14 residues. Germline CDR1 is MDHEN and CDR2 is SYDVKM. V gave up 2 bases and J gave up 7 bases, with 11 bases separating them. CDR3 in DNA: TGTGCCAGCAGTTTACTACTGCTAGGCGGGGAGCTGTTTTTT. It specifies CASSLLLLGGELFF.

The chain couples TRBV10-1 to TRBJ2-1, with TRBD2 matching 10 bases. Germline V CDR1 and CDR2: WNHNN, SYGVQD (reference sequence). This CDR3 has 15 amino acids. The V gene end was trimmed by 6 bases and the J gene end by 9 bases; junction bases not matched to a gene: 11. The CDR3 DNA follows: TGCGCCAGCAGCGCCGATCTAGCGGGAGCGGGTGAGCAGTTCTTC. Translated: CASSADLAGAGEQFF.

The CDR3 region is CASSPARGSNYGYTF. DNA for the CDR3: TGTGCCAGCAGCCCCGCCAGGGGTTCAAACTATGGCTACACCTTC. J is TRBJ1-2 and V is TRBV7-9, with D tentatively TRBD1 (6 bases). Trimming stripped 5 bases from V and 2 bases from J, with 15 bases between. The CDR3 contains 15 residues. In germline, CDR1 is SEHNR, CDR2 FQNEAQ (reference sequence).

The chain links TRBV18 to TRBJ2-1; 9 positions agree with TRBD2. The CDR3 contains 16 residues. Germline trimming cut 2 bases from V and 8 bases from J; bases unmatched to any gene: 10. CDR1 KGHSH and CDR2 LQKENI come from the germline V gene. CDR3 region: CASSPYSAGGIDEQFF. CDR3 in DNA: TGTGCCAGCTCACCATACTCAGCGGGAGGAATCGATGAGCAGTTCTTC.

The chain has TRBV18 and TRBJ2-7, with D maybe TRBD1 (5 bases). CDR1 and CDR2 from the germline V gene are KGHSH and LQKENI. Trimming pared 3 bases from V and 5 bases from J, leaving 11 bases between. The CDR3 runs 13 residues. CDR3 in DNA: TGTGCCAGCTCACCGACGGCAGGGAACGAGCAGTACTTC. This translates into CASSPTAGNEQYF.

The genes are TRBV19 and TRBJ1-1; D call uncertain. V was pared by 3 bases and J by 7 bases, with 12 bases between. Germline loops: CDR1 LNHDA, CDR2 SQIVND (reference sequence). The CDR3 extends over 13 amino acids. The CDR3 spells CASSIRAEGEAFF. The CDR3 DNA reads TGTGCCAGTAGTATCCGAGCAGAGGGTGAAGCTTTCTTT.

This clone has only one observation. The chain links TRBV7-8 to TRBJ1-1; no clear D. The CDR3 extends over 14 amino acids. Trimming left V 1 base short and J 0 bases short, with 6 bases between. Germline CDR1 reads SGHVS; CDR2 reads FQNEAQ. This chain's CDR3 is CASSLVSLNTEAFF. The CDR3 nucleotides are TGTGCCAGCAGCTTAGTTAGTTTGAACACTGAAGCTTTCTTT.

CDR3 in amino acids: CSARGDSEAFF. The CDR3, as DNA: TGCAGTGCTAGAGGGGACTCTGAAGCTTTCTTT. This rearrangement joins TRBV20-1 to TRBJ1-1, with a weak D call TRBD1 (5 bases). Germline V lookup: CDR1 DFQATT, CDR2 SNEGSKA (reference sequence). V was pared by 1 base and J by 6 bases, with 6 bases between. This CDR3 is 11 amino acids long.